Presented here are 11 T cell receptor beta chains from one specimen sequenced in a study of shared clonotypes between healthy human individuals. Naive CD8 cells were CD45RO-negative, positively selected for CCR7, excluding terminally differentiated effector memory CD45RA+ cells. Repertoires were generated with immunoSEQ multiplex PCR, while TCRdb's copy carries only in-frame clones and drops some. The sample holds around 2.1 million clones, approximately 94% seen once. The sequencing input was naive CD8+ T cells from PBMCs. These receptors were obtained from a man younger than 30 in good health. Some clones in this sample may be carry-over from other donors' samples.

The V and J genes are TRBV6-1 and TRBJ1-4; TRBD1 matches 7 bases. V lost 6 bases, J lost 15 bases, and 10 bases stayed unmatched. This CDR3 is built from 12 residues. Germline V gene lookup returns CDR1 MNHNS and CDR2 SASEGT. The CDR3 protein is CASSGGDSSLFF. CDR3 bases: TGTGCCAGCAGCGGGGGGGACAGCTCGTTGTTTTTT.

The chain uses TRBV4-1 and TRBJ1-5, with 7 positions matching TRBD1. Germline trimming cut 3 bases from V and 6 bases from J; bases unmatched to any gene: 17. CDR1 MGHRA and CDR2 YSYEKL come from the germline V gene. This CDR3 comprises 18 residues. The CDR3, as DNA: TGCGCCAGCAGCCACCGGGGGTCGGGCAGGGGGTTCGGTCAGCCCCAGCATTTT. Encoded protein: CASSHRGSGRGFGQPQHF.

V and J are TRBV7-6 and TRBJ2-7, with 11 bases aligning to TRBD2. Trimming cost V 4 bases and J 3 bases; bases outside gene matches: 2. The CDR3 is made up of 14 amino acids. Germline CDR1 SGHVS, CDR2 FNYEAQ. CDR3 DNA sequence: TGTGCCAGCAGCTCCGGGACTAGCGGCTACGAGCAGTACTTC. Its translation is CASSSGTSGYEQYF. Based on the CDR3 plus reference TRBV7-6 and TRBJ2-7, the full variable domain is GAGVSQSPRYKVTKRGQDVALRCDPISGHVSLYWYRQALGQGPEFLTYFNYEAQQDKSGLPNDRFSAERPEGSISTLTIQRTEQRDSAMYRCASSSGTSGYEQYFGPGTRLTVT.

There are a few counts of this clone. The CDR3 sequence: CASSPWGGQANLYEQYF. The DNA for the CDR3 is TGTGCCAGCAGCCCCTGGGGTGGACAGGCCAACCTCTACGAGCAGTACTTC. The gene calls are TRBV16 and TRBJ2-7; 7 bases match TRBD1. The CDR3 loop spans 17 amino acids. The trim removed 4 bases at V and 3 bases at J, leaving 15 bases unmatched. In germline, CDR1 is KGHSY, CDR2 FQNENV.

CDR3 DNA sequence: TGCGCCAGCAGCTTGGCAGGGGACAGGGGTTACAATGAGCAGTTCTTC. This gives the protein CASSLAGDRGYNEQFF. The genes are TRBV5-1 and TRBJ2-1, with TRBD1 matching over 10 bases. Germline CDR1 is SGHRS and CDR2 is YFSETQ. The CDR3 runs 16 residues. Trimming took 0 bases from V and 4 from J; bases not matched to a gene: 4.

The V call is TRBV9, the J call TRBJ2-3, with 10 bases lining up with TRBD2. The trim removed 0 bases at V and 5 bases at J, leaving 9 bases unmatched. Germline V lookup: CDR1 SGDLS, CDR2 YYNGEE. The CDR3 covers 17 residues. The CDR3 is CASSVEGGLAYGDTQYF. CDR3 sequence (DNA): TGTGCCAGCAGCGTAGAGGGGGGACTAGCGTACGGAGATACGCAGTATTTT.

Remarks on this clone: This CDR3 is also generated by other DNA sequences in the sample. V gene TRBV7-9 combines with J gene TRBJ2-7; D uncertain. The CDR3 loop spans 12 amino acids. Germline V gives CDR1 SEHNR, CDR2 FQNEAQ (reference sequence). V was cut by 3 bases and J by 5 bases, with 8 bases left in between. CDR3 nucleotides: TGTGCCAGCAGCTTGGCGGTGGACGAGCAGTACTTC. Its translation is CASSLAVDEQYF. The full variable domain, in which reference TRBV7-9 and TRBJ2-7 provide the parts outside the CDR3, is DTGVSQNPRHKITKRGQNVTFRCDPISEHNRLYWYRQTLGQGPEFLTYFQNEAQLEKSRLLSDRFSAERPKGSFSTLEIQRTEQGDSAMYLCASSLAVDEQYFGPGTRLTVT.

The genes are TRBV7-9 and TRBJ1-2; D may be TRBD1 (6 bases). Trimming took off 1 base at V and 5 bases at J, with 11 bases between the two ends. The CDR3 totals 14 residues. Germline V gene sequence: CDR1 SEHNR, CDR2 FQNEAQ (reference sequence). The CDR3 DNA reads TGTGCCAGCAGCTTAGGGACAGACCCATATGGCTACACCTTC. This codes for CASSLGTDPYGYTF.

Of note for this clone: Other DNA sequences from this sample encode an identical CDR3 as well. V gene TRBV7-9 combines with J gene TRBJ2-7; 8 bases are shared with TRBD2. The trim removed 5 bases at V and 0 bases at J, leaving 3 bases unmatched. The CDR3 loop spans 14 amino acids. Germline loops: CDR1 SEHNR, CDR2 FQNEAQ (reference sequence). The DNA for the CDR3 is TGTGCCAGCAGCCCGGGGACTAGCTCCTACGAGCAGTACTTC. It yields the protein CASSPGTSSYEQYF.

This sequence joins TRBV7-9 and TRBJ2-7; 7 bases match TRBD2. The CDR3 runs to 14 residues. Germline V CDR1 and CDR2: SEHNR, FQNEAQ (reference sequence). Trimming cost V 6 bases and J 3 bases; bases outside gene matches: 8. The CDR3 DNA reads as TGTGCCAGCAGGGGGGGGACTGCGGACTACGAGCAGTACTTC. Protein: CASRGGTADYEQYF.

The rearrangement links TRBV9 to TRBJ2-3, with D possibly being TRBD1 (6 bases). The CDR3 sequence is 16 residues long. Deletions cut 4 bases from V and 5 bases from J, with 20 bases between. CDR1 SGDLS and CDR2 YYNGEE come from the germline V gene. Here the CDR3 reads CASSTTGPSGVDTQYF. In DNA form, the CDR3 reads TGTGCCAGCAGCACAACAGGGCCTTCGGGTGTAGATACGCAGTATTTT.